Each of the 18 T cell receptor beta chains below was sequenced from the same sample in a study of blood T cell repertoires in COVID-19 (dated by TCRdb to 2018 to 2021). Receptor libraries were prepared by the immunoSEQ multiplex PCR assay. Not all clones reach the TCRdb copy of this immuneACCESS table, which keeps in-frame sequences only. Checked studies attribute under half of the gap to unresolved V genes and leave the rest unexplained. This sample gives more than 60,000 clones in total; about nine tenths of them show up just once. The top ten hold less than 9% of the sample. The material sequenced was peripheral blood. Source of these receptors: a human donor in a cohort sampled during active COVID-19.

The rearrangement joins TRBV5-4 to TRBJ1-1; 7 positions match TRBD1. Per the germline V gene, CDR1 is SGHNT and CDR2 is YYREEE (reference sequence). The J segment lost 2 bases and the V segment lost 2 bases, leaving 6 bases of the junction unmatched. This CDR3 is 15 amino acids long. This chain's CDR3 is CASSFPTGPNTEAFF. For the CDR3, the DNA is TGTGCCAGCAGCTTCCCGACAGGGCCCAACACTGAAGCTTTCTTT.

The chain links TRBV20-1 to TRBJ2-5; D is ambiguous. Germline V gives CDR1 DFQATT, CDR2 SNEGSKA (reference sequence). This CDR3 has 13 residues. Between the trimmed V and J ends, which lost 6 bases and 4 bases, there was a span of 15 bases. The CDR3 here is CSASLYSRETQYF. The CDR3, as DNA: TGCAGTGCCAGTTTATATTCGCGAGAGACCCAGTACTTC.

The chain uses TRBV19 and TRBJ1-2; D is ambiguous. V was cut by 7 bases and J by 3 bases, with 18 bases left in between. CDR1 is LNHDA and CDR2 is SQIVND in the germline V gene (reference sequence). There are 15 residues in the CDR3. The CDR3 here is CASNRVPATYYGYTF. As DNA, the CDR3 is TGTGCCAGTAATCGGGTTCCAGCGACTTACTATGGCTACACCTTC.

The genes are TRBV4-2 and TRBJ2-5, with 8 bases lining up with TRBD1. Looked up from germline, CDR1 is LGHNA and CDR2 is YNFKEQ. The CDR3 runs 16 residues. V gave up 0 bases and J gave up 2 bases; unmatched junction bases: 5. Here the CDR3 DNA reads TGTGCCAGCAGCCAAGACACCCGACAGGGGCAAGAGACCCAGTACTTC. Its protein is CASSQDTRQGQETQYF.

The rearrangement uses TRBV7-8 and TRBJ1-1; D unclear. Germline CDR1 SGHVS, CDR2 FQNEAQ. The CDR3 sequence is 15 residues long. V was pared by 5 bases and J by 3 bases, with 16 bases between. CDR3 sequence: CASSAQRGLDTEAFF. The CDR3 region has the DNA TGTGCCAGCAGCGCACAACGGGGTCTCGACACTGAAGCTTTCTTT.

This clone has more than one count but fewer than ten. The CDR3 reads CASSRRVSEAFF. The CDR3 bases are TGTGCCAGTAGTAGGAGGGTCTCTGAAGCTTTCTTT. The chain couples TRBV19 to TRBJ1-1; D gene ambiguous. Deletions cut 4 bases from V and 6 bases from J, with 9 bases between. The CDR3 loop spans 12 amino acids. Germline CDR1 is LNHDA and CDR2 is SQIVND (reference sequence).

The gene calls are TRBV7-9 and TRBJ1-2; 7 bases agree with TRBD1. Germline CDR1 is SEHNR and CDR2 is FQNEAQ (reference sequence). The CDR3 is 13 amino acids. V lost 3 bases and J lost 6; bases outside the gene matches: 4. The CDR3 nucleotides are TGTGCCAGCAGCTTCACCACAGGGGATGGCTACACCTTC. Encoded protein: CASSFTTGDGYTF.

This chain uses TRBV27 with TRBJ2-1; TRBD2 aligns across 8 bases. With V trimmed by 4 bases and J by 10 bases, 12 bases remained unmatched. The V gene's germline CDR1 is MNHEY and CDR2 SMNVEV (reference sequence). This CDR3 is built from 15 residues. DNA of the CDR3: TGTGCCAGCAGTTCCCCCCCGCGGATAGCGGGGGAGCAGTTCTTC. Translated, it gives CASSSPPRIAGEQFF.

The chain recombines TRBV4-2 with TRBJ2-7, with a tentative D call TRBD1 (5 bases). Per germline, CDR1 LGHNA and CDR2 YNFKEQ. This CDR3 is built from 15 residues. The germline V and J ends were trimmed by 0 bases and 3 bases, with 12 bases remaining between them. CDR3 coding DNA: TGTGCCAGCAGCCAAGAGCAGGGTAGAAACTACGAGCAGTACTTC. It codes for CASSQEQGRNYEQYF.

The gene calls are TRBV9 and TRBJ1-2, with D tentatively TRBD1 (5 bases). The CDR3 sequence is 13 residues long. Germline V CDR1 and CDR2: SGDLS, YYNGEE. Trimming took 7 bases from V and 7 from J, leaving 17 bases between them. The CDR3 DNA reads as TGTGCCAGCTGGGGCCTCAGGCTGGGTGGCTACACCTTC. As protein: CASWGLRLGGYTF.

Here the CDR3 reads CASNREEETQYF. The DNA for the CDR3 is TGTGCCAGCAACCGGGAGGAAGAGACCCAGTACTTC. V usage is TRBV12-3 or TRBV12-4 and J usage is TRBJ2-5; 7 positions match TRBD2. The trim removed 7 bases at V and 3 bases at J, leaving 2 bases unmatched. The CDR3 consists of 12 residues.

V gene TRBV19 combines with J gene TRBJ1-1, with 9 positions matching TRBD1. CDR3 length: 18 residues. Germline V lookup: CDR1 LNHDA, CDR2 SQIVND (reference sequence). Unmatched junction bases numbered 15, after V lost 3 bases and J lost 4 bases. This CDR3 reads CASSIVGTGSLSGTEAFF. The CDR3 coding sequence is TGTGCCAGTAGTATCGTAGGGACAGGGTCACTCTCGGGCACTGAAGCTTTCTTT.

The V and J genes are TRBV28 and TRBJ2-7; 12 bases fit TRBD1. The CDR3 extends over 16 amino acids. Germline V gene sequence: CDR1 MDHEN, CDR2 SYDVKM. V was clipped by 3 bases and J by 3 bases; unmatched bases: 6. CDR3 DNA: TGTGCCAGCAGTTTCTCCGGGACAGGGGGCATCTACGAGCAGTACTTC. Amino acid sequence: CASSFSGTGGIYEQYF.

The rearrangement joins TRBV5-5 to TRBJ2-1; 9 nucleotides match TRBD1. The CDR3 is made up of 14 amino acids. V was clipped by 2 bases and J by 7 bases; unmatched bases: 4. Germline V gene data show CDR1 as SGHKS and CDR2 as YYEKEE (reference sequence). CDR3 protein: CASSFIQGANEQFF. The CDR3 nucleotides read TGTGCCAGCAGCTTCATACAGGGGGCGAATGAGCAGTTCTTC.

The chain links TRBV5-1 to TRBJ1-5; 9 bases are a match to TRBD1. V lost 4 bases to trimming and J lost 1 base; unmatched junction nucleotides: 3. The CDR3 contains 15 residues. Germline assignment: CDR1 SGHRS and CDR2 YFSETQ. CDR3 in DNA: TGCGCCAGCAGCGAGACAGGGGGAAGCAATCAGCCCCAGCATTTT. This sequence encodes CASSETGGSNQPQHF.

The CDR3 DNA reads as TGTGCCAGCAGTAGGGACAGGTCTTACGAGCAGTACTTC. Translation: CASSRDRSYEQYF. J is TRBJ2-7 and V is TRBV6-5; TRBD1 agrees at 8 bases. The V segment lost 5 bases and the J segment 4 bases; nucleotides outside the gene matches: 4. The CDR3 covers 13 residues. In germline, CDR1 is MNHEY, CDR2 SVGAGI.

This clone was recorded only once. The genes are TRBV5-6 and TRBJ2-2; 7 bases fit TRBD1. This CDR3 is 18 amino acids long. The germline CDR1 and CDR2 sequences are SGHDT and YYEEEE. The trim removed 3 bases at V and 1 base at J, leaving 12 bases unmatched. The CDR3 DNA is TGTGCCAGCAGCTCGATTTTCTCCGGGACAGAGAACACCGGGGAGCTGTTTTTT. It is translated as CASSSIFSGTENTGELFF.

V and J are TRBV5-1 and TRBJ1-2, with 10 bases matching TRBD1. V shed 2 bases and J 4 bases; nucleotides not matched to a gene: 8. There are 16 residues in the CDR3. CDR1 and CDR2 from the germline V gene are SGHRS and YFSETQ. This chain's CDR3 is CASSLTTGGELYGYTF. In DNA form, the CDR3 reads TGCGCCAGCAGCTTAACGACAGGGGGCGAGCTCTATGGCTACACCTTC. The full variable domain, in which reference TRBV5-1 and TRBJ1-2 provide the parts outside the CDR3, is KAGVTQTPRYLIKTRGQQVTLSCSPISGHRSVSWYQQTPGQGLQFLFEYFSETQRNKGNFPGRFSGRQFSNSRSEMNVSTLELGDSALYLCASSLTTGGELYGYTFGSGTRLTVV.